This T cell receptor beta chain was sequenced during a study of OX40 agonist ivuxolimab in advanced cancers. Points from the study as a whole: Some of the nonresponding patients also showed low levels of normalized T-cell clonal expansion.

Of note for this clone: Its target is not known.

Assay used: immunoSEQ multiplex PCR; TCRdb lists only in-frame clones, some missing. The table has about 17,000 clones, over 60% seen once. CDR1 and CDR2 from the germline V gene are SGHTA and FQGNSA. The CDR3 is made up of 14 amino acids. V shed 4 bases and J 2 bases; nucleotides not matched to a gene: 0. The TCR originated in an adult with an advanced solid tumor such as melanoma, head and neck, liver or kidney cancer. Sample: CD4+ or CD8+ T cells sorted from blood, taken in a trial of the OX40 agonist ivuxolimab. The chain has TRBV7-2 and TRBJ2-5; 11 nucleotides line up with TRBD2. The CDR3 nucleotides read TGTGCCAGCAGCTGGACTAGCGGGCAAGAGACCCAGTACTTC. Translating it yields CASSWTSGQETQYF. The variable domain in full, completed from reference TRBV7-2 and TRBJ2-5, reads GAGVSQSPSNKVTEKGKDVELRCDPISGHTALYWYRQSLGQGLEFLIYFQGNSAPDKSGLPSDRFSAERTGGSVSTLTIQRTQQEDSAVYLCASSWTSGQETQYFGPGTRLLVL.